This entry concerns a single T cell receptor (beta chain). Its antigen remains unknown. V was pared by 3 bases and J by 10 bases, with 13 bases between. CDR1 and CDR2 from the germline V gene are LNHNV and YYDKDF (reference sequence). The CDR3 has 13 residues. The source of the sample is a study of cytomegalovirus exposure and HLA in healthy donors. Study conclusions and caveats: Upon later analysis, HLA-associated TCR beta chains proved more clonally expanded than other, equally common chains. A later look showed TCR association rates differing by HLA locus, highest for DRB1 and lowest for HLA-C. Reportedly, TCR beta sequences accurately predicted HLA-A and HLA-B alleles in most subjects. TCR beta V- and J-gene trimming, according to a later analysis, was linked to a missense DCLRE1C variant.

The PCR made use of 60 Vbeta and 13 Jbeta primers. The method was immunoSEQ multiplex PCR; TCRdb's version includes in-frame clones alone and lacks a portion of them. In the table there are about 140,000 clones, approximately 84% of which are singletons. The V call is TRBV15, the J call TRBJ1-5; D ambiguous. The receptor's source is a woman aged 40 to 49 in good health and CMV-seronegative. Sequenced: PBMCs. The CDR3 region is CATSRPSKPPQHF. The CDR3 DNA follows: TGTGCCACCAGCAGGCCATCGAAGCCCCCCCAGCATTTT.